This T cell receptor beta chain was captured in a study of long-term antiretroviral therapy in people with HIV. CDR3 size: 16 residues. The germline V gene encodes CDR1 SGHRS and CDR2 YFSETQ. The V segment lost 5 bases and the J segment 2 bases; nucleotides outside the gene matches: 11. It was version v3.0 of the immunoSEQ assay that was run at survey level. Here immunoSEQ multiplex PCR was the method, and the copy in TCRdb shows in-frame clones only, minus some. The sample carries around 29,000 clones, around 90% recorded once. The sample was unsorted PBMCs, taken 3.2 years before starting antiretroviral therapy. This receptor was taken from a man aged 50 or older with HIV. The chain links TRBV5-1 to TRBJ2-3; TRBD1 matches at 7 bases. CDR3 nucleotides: TGCGCCAGCAGGTCCCCTGGGACAGACCTCACAGATACGCAGTATTTT. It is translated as CASRSPGTDLTDTQYF. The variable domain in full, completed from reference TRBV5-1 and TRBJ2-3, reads KAGVTQTPRYLIKTRGQQVTLSCSPISGHRSVSWYQQTPGQGLQFLFEYFSETQRNKGNFPGRFSGRQFSNSRSEMNVSTLELGDSALYLCASRSPGTDLTDTQYFGPGTRLTVL.